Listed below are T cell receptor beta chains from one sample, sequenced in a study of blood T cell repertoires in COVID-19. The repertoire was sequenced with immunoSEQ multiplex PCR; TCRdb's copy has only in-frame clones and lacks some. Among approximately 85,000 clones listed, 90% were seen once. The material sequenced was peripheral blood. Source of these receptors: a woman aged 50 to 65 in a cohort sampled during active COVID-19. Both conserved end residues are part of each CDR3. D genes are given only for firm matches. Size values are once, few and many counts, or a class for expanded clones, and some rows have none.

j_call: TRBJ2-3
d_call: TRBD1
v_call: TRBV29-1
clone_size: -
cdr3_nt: TGCAGCGCGGGACAGGGCGTGGTGGGCACAGATACGCAGTATTTT
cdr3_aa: CSAGQGVVGTDTQYF

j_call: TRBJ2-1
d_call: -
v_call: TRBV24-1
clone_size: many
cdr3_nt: TGTGCCACCAGTGATTTAACCGGTGAGCAGTTCTTC
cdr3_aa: CATSDLTGEQFF

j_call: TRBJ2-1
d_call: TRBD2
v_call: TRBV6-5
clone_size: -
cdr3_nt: TGTGCCAGCAGGGGGGGGGACGATGAGCAGTTCTTC
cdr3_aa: CASRGGDDEQFF

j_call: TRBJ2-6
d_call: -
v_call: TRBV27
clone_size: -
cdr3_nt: TGTGCCAGCAGTTTTCGTAACTCTGGGGCCAACGTCCTGACTTTC
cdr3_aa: CASSFRNSGANVLTF

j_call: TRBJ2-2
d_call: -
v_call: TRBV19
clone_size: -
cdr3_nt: TGTGCCAGTGTAATGGGAACAGGGTGGAGTTCCACCGGGGAGCTGTTTTTT
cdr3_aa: CASVMGTGWSSTGELFF

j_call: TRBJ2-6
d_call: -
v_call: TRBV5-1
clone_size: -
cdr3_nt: TGCGCCAGCACCTCGGGGACATCCGACTCTGGGGCCAACGTCCTGACTTTC
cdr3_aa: CASTSGTSDSGANVLTF

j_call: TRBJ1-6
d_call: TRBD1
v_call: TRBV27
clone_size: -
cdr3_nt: TGTGCCAGCAGTTTCCGCCCGGGACAGGGGGGCCTTAATAATTCACCCCTCCACTTT
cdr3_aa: CASSFRPGQGGLNNSPLHF

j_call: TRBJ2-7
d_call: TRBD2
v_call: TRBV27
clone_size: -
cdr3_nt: TGTGCCAGCAGTTTATCGACTAGCGGGAAGTACGAGCAGTACTTC
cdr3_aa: CASSLSTSGKYEQYF

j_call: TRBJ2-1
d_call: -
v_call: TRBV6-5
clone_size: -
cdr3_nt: TGTGCCAGCAGTTACTCGAACATTCATGAGCAGTTCTTC
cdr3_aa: CASSYSNIHEQFF

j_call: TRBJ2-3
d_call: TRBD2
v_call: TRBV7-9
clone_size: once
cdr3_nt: TGTGCCAGCAGCTCGGGGCTGGGGCGGGAGTCGTCAGATACGCAGTATTTT
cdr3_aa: CASSSGLGRESSDTQYF

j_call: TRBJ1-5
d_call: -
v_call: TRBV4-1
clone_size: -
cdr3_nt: TGCGCCAGCAGCCAAGGGACAGCTTATCAGCCCCAGCATTTT
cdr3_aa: CASSQGTAYQPQHF

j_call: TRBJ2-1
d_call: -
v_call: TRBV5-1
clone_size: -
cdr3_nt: TGCGCCAGCAGCGAGAGGGATCGGCCTGAGCAGTTCTTC
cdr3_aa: CASSERDRPEQFF

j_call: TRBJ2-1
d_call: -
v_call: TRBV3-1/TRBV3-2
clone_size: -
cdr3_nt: TGTGCCAGCAGCCCCGCGGGGCTTCGGCAGTTCTTC
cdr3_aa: CASSPAGLRQFF

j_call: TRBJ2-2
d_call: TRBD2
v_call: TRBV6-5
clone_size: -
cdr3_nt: TGTGCCAGCAGTTACCCCACGGGACTAGTATCCGGGGAGCTGTTTTTT
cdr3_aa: CASSYPTGLVSGELFF

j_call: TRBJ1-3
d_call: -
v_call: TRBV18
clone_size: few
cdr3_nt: TGTGCCAGCTCACCCGAGGGAAACACCATATATTTT
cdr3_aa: CASSPEGNTIYF

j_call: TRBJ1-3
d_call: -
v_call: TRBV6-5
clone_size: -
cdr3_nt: TGTGCCAGCAGCCAACAGAGCCTATCTGGAAACACCATATATTTT
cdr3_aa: CASSQQSLSGNTIYF